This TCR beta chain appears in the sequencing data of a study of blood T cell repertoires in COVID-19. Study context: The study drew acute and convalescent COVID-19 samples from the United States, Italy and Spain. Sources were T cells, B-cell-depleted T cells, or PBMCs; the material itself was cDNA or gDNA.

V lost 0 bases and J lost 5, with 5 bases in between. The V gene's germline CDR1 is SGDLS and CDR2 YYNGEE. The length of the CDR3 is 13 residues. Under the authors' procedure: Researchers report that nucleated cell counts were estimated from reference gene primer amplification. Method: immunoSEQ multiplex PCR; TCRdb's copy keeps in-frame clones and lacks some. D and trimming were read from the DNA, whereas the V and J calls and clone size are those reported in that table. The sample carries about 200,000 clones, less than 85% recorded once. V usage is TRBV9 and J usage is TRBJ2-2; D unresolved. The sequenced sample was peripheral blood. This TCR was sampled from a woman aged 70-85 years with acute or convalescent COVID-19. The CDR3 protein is CASSVGTTGELFF. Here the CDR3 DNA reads TGTGCCAGCAGCGTAGGTACAACCGGGGAGCTGTTTTTT.